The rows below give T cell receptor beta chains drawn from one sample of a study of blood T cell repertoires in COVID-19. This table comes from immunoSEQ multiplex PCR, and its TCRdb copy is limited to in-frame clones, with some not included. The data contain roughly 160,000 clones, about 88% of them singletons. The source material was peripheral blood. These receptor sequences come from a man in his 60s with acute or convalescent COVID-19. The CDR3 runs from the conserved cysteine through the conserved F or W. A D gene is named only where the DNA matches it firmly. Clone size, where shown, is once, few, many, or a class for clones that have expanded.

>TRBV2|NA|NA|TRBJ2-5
CASSVQGRTQYF
TGTGCCAGCAGTGTCCAGGGTCGGACCCAGTACTTC
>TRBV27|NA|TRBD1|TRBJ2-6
CASRSPGTGVFSGANVLTF
TGTGCCAGCAGAAGCCCCGGGACAGGGGTTTTCTCTGGGGCCAACGTCCTGACTTTC
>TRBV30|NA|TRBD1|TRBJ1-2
CAWMEGAGGYTF
TGTGCCTGGATGGAGGGGGCGGGAGGCTACACCTTC
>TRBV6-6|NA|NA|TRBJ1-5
CASTRGGGGYSNQPQHF
TGTGCCAGCACTCGAGGAGGCGGGGGGTATAGCAATCAGCCCCAGCATTTT
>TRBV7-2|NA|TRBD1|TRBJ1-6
CASSGRDRGLSPLHF
TGTGCCAGCAGTGGACGGGACAGGGGGCTTTCACCCCTCCACTTT
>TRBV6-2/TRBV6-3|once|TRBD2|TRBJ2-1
CASSPTSGSGSYNEQFF
TGTGCCAGCAGTCCGACTAGCGGGAGCGGATCCTACAATGAGCAGTTCTTC
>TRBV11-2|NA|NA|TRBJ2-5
CASSRGIGWETQYF
TGTGCCAGCAGCCGGGGTATCGGGTGGGAGACCCAGTACTTC
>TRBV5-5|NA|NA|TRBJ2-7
CASSLVQGKGYEQYF
TGTGCCAGCAGCTTGGTTCAGGGTAAGGGCTACGAGCAGTACTTC
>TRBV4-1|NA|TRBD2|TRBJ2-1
CASSQEISGGSYNEQFF
TGCGCCAGCAGCCAAGAGATTAGCGGGGGGTCCTACAATGAGCAGTTCTTC
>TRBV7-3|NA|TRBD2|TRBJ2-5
CASSSGTFSGRRETQYF
TGTGCCAGCAGCTCCGGGACGTTTAGCGGGAGACGAGAGACCCAGTACTTC
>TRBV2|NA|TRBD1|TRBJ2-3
CASSEGQGTSTDTQYF
TGTGCCAGCAGTGAAGGACAGGGGACTAGCACAGATACGCAGTATTTT
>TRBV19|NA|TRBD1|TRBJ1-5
CASSTRTGANQPQHF
TGTGCCAGTAGTACCCGGACAGGGGCGAATCAGCCCCAGCATTTT
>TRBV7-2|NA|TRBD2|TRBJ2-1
CASSLGGTSGSSYNEQFF
TGTGCCAGCAGCTTAGGTGGGACTAGCGGGAGCTCCTACAATGAGCAGTTCTTC
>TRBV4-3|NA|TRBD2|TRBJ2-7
CASSLSAAGGSYEQYF
TGCGCCAGCAGCCTCTCCGCGGCGGGAGGATCCTACGAGCAGTACTTC
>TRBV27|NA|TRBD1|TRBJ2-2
CASSPDRAPNTGELFF
TGTGCCAGCAGTCCCGACAGGGCCCCGAACACCGGGGAGCTGTTTTTT
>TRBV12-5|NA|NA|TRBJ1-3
CASAPDSSGNTIYF
TGTGCTAGTGCCCCTGACAGCTCTGGAAACACCATATATTTT
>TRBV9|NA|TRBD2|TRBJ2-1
CASSGGASGYNEQFF
TGTGCCAGCAGCGGAGGAGCTAGCGGCTACAATGAGCAGTTCTTC
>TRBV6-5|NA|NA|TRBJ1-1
CASTEAGLTEAFF
TGTGCCAGCACCGAGGCGGGTCTCACTGAAGCTTTCTTT
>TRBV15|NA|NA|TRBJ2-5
CATSSLGGAGAQYF
TGTGCCACCAGCAGCTTGGGGGGGGCCGGGGCCCAGTACTTC
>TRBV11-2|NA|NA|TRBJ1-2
CASSLDVRVGYTF
TGTGCCAGCAGCTTAGACGTCAGGGTTGGCTACACCTTC
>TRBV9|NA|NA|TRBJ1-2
CASSSGGEGNYGYTF
TGTGCCAGCAGCTCTGGGGGGGAAGGGAACTATGGCTACACCTTC
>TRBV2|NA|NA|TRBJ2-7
CASRDDRSYEQYF
TGTGCCAGCAGGGACGACAGGAGCTACGAGCAGTACTTC
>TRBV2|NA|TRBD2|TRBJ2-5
CASRPRLAGSVETQYF
TGTGCCAGCAGACCTCGGCTAGCGGGATCGGTTGAGACCCAGTACTTC
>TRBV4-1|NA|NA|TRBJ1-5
CASSGGLRTPGSNQPQHF
TGCGCCAGCAGCGGGGGCCTCCGGACCCCCGGCAGCAATCAGCCCCAGCATTTT
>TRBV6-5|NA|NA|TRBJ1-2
CASSLSRVPPMGFAF
TGTGCCAGCAGTTTATCCAGGGTCCCCCCTATGGGTTTCGCCTTC
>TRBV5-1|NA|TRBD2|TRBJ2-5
CASSDSAGGETQYF
TGCGCCAGCAGCGACTCAGCGGGAGGAGAGACCCAGTACTTC
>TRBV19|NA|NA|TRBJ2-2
CASSIKSRGTGELFF
TGTGCCAGTAGTATAAAAAGCAGGGGCACCGGGGAGCTGTTTTTT
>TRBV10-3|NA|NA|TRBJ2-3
CAISGGKGTDTQYF
TGTGCCATCAGTGGAGGGAAGGGCACAGATACGCAGTATTTT
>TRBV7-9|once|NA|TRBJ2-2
CASSSQGANTGELFF
TGTGCCAGCAGCTCACAAGGAGCGAACACCGGGGAGCTGTTTTTT
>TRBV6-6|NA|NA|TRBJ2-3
CASSPRREGTDTQYF
TGTGCCAGCAGTCCCCGTAGGGAGGGCACAGATACGCAGTATTTT
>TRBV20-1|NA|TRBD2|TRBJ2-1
CSASGLAGDNEQFF
TGCAGTGCTAGTGGGCTAGCGGGAGACAATGAGCAGTTCTTC
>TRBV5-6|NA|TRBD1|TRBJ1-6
CASSLIPGTGRSPLHF
TGTGCCAGCAGCTTAATCCCCGGGACAGGGCGATCACCCCTCCACTTT
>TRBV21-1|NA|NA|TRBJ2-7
CASSNSWCSREKSSYEQYF
TGTGCCAGCAGCAATAGTTGGTGTTCGCGGGAGAAGAGTTCCTACGAGCAGTACTTC
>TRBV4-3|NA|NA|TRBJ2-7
CASSQGGASSYEQYF
TGCGCCAGCAGCCAAGGCGGGGCGAGCTCCTACGAGCAGTACTTC
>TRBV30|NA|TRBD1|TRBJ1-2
CAWMGQGAPGYTF
TGTGCCTGGATGGGGCAGGGGGCGCCTGGCTACACCTTC
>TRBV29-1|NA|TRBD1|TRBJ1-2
CSVFGDRGNGYTF
TGCAGCGTTTTTGGAGACAGGGGTAATGGCTACACCTTC
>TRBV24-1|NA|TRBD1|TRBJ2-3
CATSDLGQGWGPDTQYF
TGTGCCACCAGTGATCTAGGACAGGGGTGGGGGCCAGATACGCAGTATTTT
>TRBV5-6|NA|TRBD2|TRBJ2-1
CASSLGLAGYNEQFF
TGTGCCAGCAGCTTAGGTCTAGCGGGGTACAATGAGCAGTTCTTC
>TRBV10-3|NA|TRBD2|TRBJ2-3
CAIGIAGGPKTQYF
TGTGCCATCGGAATAGCGGGAGGGCCTAAGACGCAGTATTTT
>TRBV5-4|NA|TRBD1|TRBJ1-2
CASSVWTGAGYTF
TGTGCCAGCAGCGTTTGGACAGGGGCAGGCTACACCTTC
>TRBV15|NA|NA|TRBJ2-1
CATSRDRGGPYNEQFF
TGTGCCACCAGCAGAGATAGGGGGGGTCCGTACAATGAGCAGTTCTTC
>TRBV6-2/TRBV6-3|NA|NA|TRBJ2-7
CASSPLRGGLSNEQYF
TGTGCCAGCAGTCCCCTCAGGGGCGGGTTGTCCAACGAGCAGTACTTC
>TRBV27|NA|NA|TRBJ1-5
CASSLQGNSNQPQHF
TGTGCCAGCAGTTTACAGGGTAACAGCAATCAGCCCCAGCATTTT
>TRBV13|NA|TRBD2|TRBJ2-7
CASSPQRGLAGVYEQYF
TGTGCCAGCAGCCCTCAAAGGGGACTAGCGGGAGTGTACGAGCAGTACTTC
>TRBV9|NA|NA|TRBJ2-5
CASSPRQYQETQYF
TGTGCCAGCAGCCCCCGACAGTACCAAGAGACCCAGTACTTC
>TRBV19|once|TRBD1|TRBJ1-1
CASRKGGSFNTEAFF
TGTGCCAGTAGGAAAGGGGGCTCATTTAACACTGAAGCTTTCTTT
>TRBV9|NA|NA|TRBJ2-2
CASSVGQNTGELFF
TGTGCCAGCAGCGTTGGGCAGAACACCGGGGAGCTGTTTTTT
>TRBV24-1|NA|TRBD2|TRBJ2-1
CATSDVSGGRGSNEQFF
TGTGCCACCAGTGATGTCTCGGGGGGGAGGGGTTCCAATGAGCAGTTCTTC
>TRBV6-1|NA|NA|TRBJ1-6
CASSEKGVYNSPLHF
TGTGCCAGCAGTGAGAAAGGGGTTTATAATTCACCCCTCCACTTT
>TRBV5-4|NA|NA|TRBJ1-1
CASSTQSQGYRAFF
TGTGCCAGCAGCACGCAAAGTCAGGGGTACAGGGCTTTCTTT
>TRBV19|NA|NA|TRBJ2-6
CASSMASGANVLTF
TGTGCCAGTAGTATGGCCTCTGGGGCCAACGTCCTGACTTTC
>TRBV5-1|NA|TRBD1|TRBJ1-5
CASSRDPGQGNQPQHF
TGCGCCAGCAGCCGGGACCCGGGACAGGGGAATCAGCCCCAGCATTTT
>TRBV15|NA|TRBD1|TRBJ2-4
CATSRGTGVAKNIQYF
TGTGCCACCAGCAGAGGGACAGGGGTAGCCAAAAACATTCAGTACTTC
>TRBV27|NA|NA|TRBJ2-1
CASSLSGGEQFF
TGTGCCAGCAGTTTATCGGGAGGTGAGCAGTTCTTC
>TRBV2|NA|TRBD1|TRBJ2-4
CASSLDRGPDIQYF
TGTGCCAGCAGTTTGGACAGGGGGCCGGACATTCAGTACTTC
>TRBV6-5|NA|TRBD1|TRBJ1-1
CASSTGGNTEAFF
TGTGCCAGCAGTACAGGGGGCAACACTGAAGCTTTCTTT
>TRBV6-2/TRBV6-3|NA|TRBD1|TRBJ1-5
CASSPQGGQPQHF
TGTGCCAGCAGCCCACAGGGGGGTCAGCCCCAGCATTTT
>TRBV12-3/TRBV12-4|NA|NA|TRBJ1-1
CASSLRGTEAFF
TGTGCCAGCAGTTTAAGGGGGACTGAAGCTTTCTTT